These 8 T cell receptor beta chains came from one sample sequenced in a study of T cells in Graves' hyperthyroidism and ophthalmopathy. Regions amplified from RNA transcripts were the TCR beta CDR3 regions. Using the HTBI primer set, a first-round RT-PCR was run on the TCR CDR3. Via MiXCR, TCRdb re-called the multiplex PCR reads, giving one row per CDR3 protein. The sample includes roughly 740,000 distinct CDR3 sequences, over 15% of them seen just once. The source material was blood. The receptors here all came from a man in his late teens or twenties with Graves' hyperthyroidism.

This clonotype was observed at least ten times. This chain links TRBV7-9 with TRBJ2-7, with D maybe TRBD1 (6 bases). V dropped 7 bases and J dropped 4 bases, with 14 bases sitting between them. Germline loops: CDR1 SEHNR, CDR2 FQNEAQ (reference sequence). This CDR3 contains 13 residues. The CDR3 reads CASTAGTMYEQYF. CDR3 in DNA: TGTGCCAGCACCGCCGGGACAATGTACGAGCAGTACTTC.

This clonotype was detected a few times. In DNA form, the CDR3 reads TGTGCCAGCAGCTTGGGAACAGGAATCTATGGCTACACCTTC. The encoded protein is CASSLGTGIYGYTF. The chain links TRBV5-5 to TRBJ1-2; tentatively, D is TRBD1 (5 bases). This CDR3 has 14 amino acids. Germline lookup yields CDR1 SGHKS and CDR2 YYEKEE (reference sequence). The V end lost 0 bases, the J end lost 4 bases, and 10 bases lay between the germline ends.

The V and J genes are TRBV6-1 and TRBJ2-1; D may be TRBD1 (6 bases). This CDR3 is 14 amino acids long. The ends were cut back, 7 bases at V and 5 bases at J, with 15 bases in the middle. CDR1 MNHNS and CDR2 SASEGT come from the germline V gene. Here the CDR3 DNA reads TGTGCCAGCACCCAGGGGCTGTACAACAATGAGCAGTTCTTC. Its translation: CASTQGLYNNEQFF.

This clonotype occurred many times. The V gene is TRBV6-1, the J gene TRBJ1-1; 10 bases are shared with TRBD1. Germline assignment: CDR1 MNHNS and CDR2 SASEGT. This CDR3 spans 12 amino acids. After removal of 7 bases from V and 9 bases from J, the junction contained 5 bases not matched to a gene. Here the CDR3 DNA reads TGTGCCAGCATGGGACAGGGGTTCCAAGCTTTCTTT. Translated: CASMGQGFQAFF.

This clonotype was picked up many times. This chain's CDR3 is CASSSGGYEQFF. CDR3 DNA: TGTGCCAGCTCTAGCGGCGGCTATGAGCAGTTCTTC. The chain employs TRBV7-3 and TRBJ2-1, with 7 bases fitting TRBD2. The V segment lost 8 bases and the J segment 8 bases; nucleotides outside the gene matches: 6. The CDR3 spans 12 residues. Germline V gives CDR1 SGHTA, CDR2 FQGTGA.

Concerning this clonotype itself: Possible read error: a much larger clone is one base away. The chain has TRBV9 and TRBJ2-2; D unresolved. V was pared by 3 bases and J by 4 bases, with 4 bases between. CDR3 length: 12 amino acids. Germline-derived CDR1 and CDR2 are SGDLS and YYNGEE. The CDR3 protein is CASSELTGELFF. In DNA form, the CDR3 reads TGTGCCAGCAGCGAACTCACCGGGGAGCTGTTTTTT.

The chain joins TRBV7-8 to TRBJ1-1, with D unclear. Germline values: CDR1 SGHVS, CDR2 FQNEAQ. The germline V and J ends were trimmed by 5 bases and 0 bases, with 10 bases remaining between them. There are 14 residues in the CDR3. The CDR3 here is CASSPVGVNTEAFF. The CDR3 coding sequence is TGTGCCAGCAGCCCAGTAGGTGTGAACACTGAAGCTTTCTTT.

This clonotype came up many times. The genes are TRBV27 and TRBJ1-1, with D perhaps matching TRBD1 (6 bases). Germline loops: CDR1 MNHEY, CDR2 SMNVEV (reference sequence). V gave up 6 bases and J gave up 5 bases, with 13 bases separating them. The CDR3 runs 13 residues. This CDR3 is CASRDSGSTEAFF. For the CDR3, the DNA is TGTGCCAGCAGGGACAGTGGATCGACTGAAGCTTTCTTT.